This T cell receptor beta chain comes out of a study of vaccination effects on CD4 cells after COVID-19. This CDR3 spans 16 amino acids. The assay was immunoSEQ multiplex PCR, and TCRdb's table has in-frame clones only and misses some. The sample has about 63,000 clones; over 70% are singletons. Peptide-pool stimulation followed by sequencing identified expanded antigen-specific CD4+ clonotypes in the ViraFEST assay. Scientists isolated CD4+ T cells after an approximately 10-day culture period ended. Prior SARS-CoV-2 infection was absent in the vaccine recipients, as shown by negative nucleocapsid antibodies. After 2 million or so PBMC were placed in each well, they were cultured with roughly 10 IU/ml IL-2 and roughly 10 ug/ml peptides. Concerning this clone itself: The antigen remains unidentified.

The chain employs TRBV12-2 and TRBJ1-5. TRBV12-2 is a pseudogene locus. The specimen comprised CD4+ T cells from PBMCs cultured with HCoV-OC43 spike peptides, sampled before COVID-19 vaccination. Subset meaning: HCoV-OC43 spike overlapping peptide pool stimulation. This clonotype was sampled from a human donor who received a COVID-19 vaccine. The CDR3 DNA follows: TGTGCAAGTCGCTTAGCCGAGGACGGGGGCAATCAGCCCCAGCATTTT. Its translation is CASRLAEDGGNQPQHF.